These 24 T cell receptor beta chains originate from one sample sequenced in a study of T cell repertoires in cytomegalovirus infection. MiXCR, applied by TCRdb to the reads, yields one record per CDR3 protein. In the table there are about 530,000 distinct CDR3 sequences, more than 20% of which are singletons. Sequencing input: PBMCs. These TCRs come from a human donor in good health (CMV status not recorded). Some clones in this sample may be carry-over from other donors' samples.

This clonotype has ten or more counts. The rearrangement links TRBV7-2 to TRBJ1-4, with unresolved D. The CDR3 covers 16 residues. Trimming took 5 bases from V and 6 from J, leaving 19 bases between them. Germline V lookup: CDR1 SGHTA, CDR2 FQGNSA. The CDR3 bases are TGTGCCAGCAGCCTAAATCAACACAACCCTTATGAAAAACTGTTTTTT. It yields the protein CASSLNQHNPYEKLFF.

Here the CDR3 reads CATGRTSGSKQETQYF. CDR3 nucleotides: TGTGCCACCGGAAGGACTAGCGGGAGTAAGCAAGAGACCCAGTACTTC. V is TRBV10-3 and J is TRBJ2-5, with 13 bases that match TRBD2. Germline trimming cut 10 bases from V and 2 bases from J; bases unmatched to any gene: 10. The CDR3 runs to 16 residues. The V gene's germline CDR1 is ENHRY and CDR2 SYGVKD.

The rearrangement joins TRBV25-1 to TRBJ2-7, with D tentatively TRBD2 (6 bases). The germline V and J ends were trimmed by 1 base and 3 bases, with 13 bases remaining between them. Looked up from germline, CDR1 is MGHDK and CDR2 is SYGVNS. There are 15 residues in the CDR3. The CDR3 bases are TGTGCCAGCAGTGAATTAAGCGGGCCACGCTACGAGCAGTACTTC. It yields the protein CASSELSGPRYEQYF.

The rearrangement joins TRBV11-3 to TRBJ2-1; 7 positions agree with TRBD2. The CDR3 has 16 residues. V trimming: 5 bases; J trimming: 5 bases; junction bases outside the gene matches: 12. The germline CDR1 and CDR2 sequences are SGHNT and YENEEA. For the CDR3, the DNA is TGTGCCAGCAGCCCGGAGGGTGCTAGCGGTGACAATGAGCAGTTCTTC. Its translation is CASSPEGASGDNEQFF.

The rearrangement uses TRBV7-9 and TRBJ1-2; 9 bases match TRBD1. This CDR3 is 13 amino acids long. V was clipped by 3 bases and J by 7 bases; unmatched bases: 3. In germline, CDR1 is SEHNR, CDR2 FQNEAQ (reference sequence). The CDR3 sequence is CASSFTGGFGYTF. CDR3 in DNA: TGTGCCAGCAGCTTTACAGGGGGCTTTGGCTACACCTTC. The whole variable domain, filled in from reference TRBV7-9 and TRBJ1-2, reads DTGVSQNPRHKITKRGQNVTFRCDPISEHNRLYWYRQTLGQGPEFLTYFQNEAQLEKSRLLSDRFSAERPKGSFSTLEIQRTEQGDSAMYLCASSFTGGFGYTFGSGTRLTVV.

The chain joins TRBV5-1 to TRBJ2-7, with 11 bases matching TRBD2. The junction had 13 bases not matched to a gene; V was cut back by 2 bases and J by 3 bases. The germline CDR1 and CDR2 sequences are SGHRS and YFSETQ. The CDR3 contains 18 residues. The CDR3: CASSFGTSGSSGGYEQYF. For the CDR3, the DNA is TGCGCCAGCAGCTTTGGAACTAGCGGGAGCAGTGGGGGCTACGAGCAGTACTTC.

At least ten counts were recorded for this clonotype. J is TRBJ2-7 and V is TRBV7-2; 13 bases map to TRBD2. The CDR3 totals 16 residues. Germline CDR1 and CDR2: SGHTA and FQGNSA. The V and J ends lost 1 base and 3 bases, in that order; junction bases with no gene match: 3. CDR3 sequence reads: CASSLGGTSGNYEQYF. The CDR3 DNA reads as TGTGCCAGCAGCTTAGGGGGGACTAGCGGGAACTACGAGCAGTACTTC.

This clonotype appeared a few times. The J gene is TRBJ2-1, the V gene TRBV10-3; 7 bases are a match to TRBD1. Losses at the gene ends were 10 bases for V and 2 bases for J; bases not matched to a gene: 8. Germline V gene data show CDR1 as ENHRY and CDR2 as SYGVKD. The CDR3 is 14 residues long. This CDR3 is CATKGGVTYNEQFF. CDR3 in DNA: TGTGCCACCAAAGGGGGCGTCACCTACAATGAGCAGTTCTTC.

The chain uses TRBV12-3 or TRBV12-4 and TRBJ2-1, with 12 bases that match TRBD2. The CDR3 extends over 17 amino acids. J lost 3 bases, V lost 3 bases, and 6 bases had no gene match. CDR3 sequence reads: CASSFEKGLAGYNEQFF. For the CDR3, the DNA is TGTGCCAGCAGTTTTGAGAAGGGACTAGCGGGCTACAATGAGCAGTTCTTC.

The table lists this clonotype with a few counts. The chain carries TRBV20-1 and TRBJ2-3, with D hard to call. V lost 0 bases, J lost 3 bases, and 7 bases lay in between. The CDR3 consists of 13 residues. Germline V gives CDR1 DFQATT, CDR2 SNEGSKA (reference sequence). The CDR3 loop is CSAREGLTDTQYF. Written as DNA, the CDR3 is TGCAGTGCTAGAGAGGGCCTGACAGATACGCAGTATTTT.

The J gene is TRBJ1-1, the V gene TRBV6-2 or TRBV6-3, with 11 nucleotides matching TRBD1. In germline, CDR1 is MNHEY, CDR2 SVGEGT. The CDR3 covers 16 residues. V shed 5 bases, J shed 4 bases, and the junction held 9 bases outside the gene matches. This CDR3 reads CASSAPGQGVGTEAFF. The CDR3, as DNA: TGTGCCAGCAGTGCACCGGGACAGGGGGTCGGCACTGAAGCTTTCTTT.

This clonotype occurred a few times. The rearrangement links TRBV20-1 to TRBJ2-7; D not certain. The CDR3 is 13 residues long. Germline V lookup: CDR1 DFQATT, CDR2 SNEGSKA (reference sequence). Trimming removed 3 bases from V and 7 bases from J, with 16 bases in between. The chain's CDR3 is CSASLELSREQYF. The CDR3 DNA is TGCAGTGCTAGTTTAGAACTCTCTCGTGAGCAGTACTTC.

The V gene is TRBV7-6, the J gene TRBJ2-1; D not resolved. Germline lookup yields CDR1 SGHVS and CDR2 FNYEAQ. The CDR3 sequence is 14 residues long. V lost 5 bases and J 10 bases, leaving 18 bases between the germline ends. CDR3 in amino acids: CASSPLSAVREQFF. The CDR3 bases are TGTGCCAGCAGCCCCCTCTCCGCGGTTAGGGAGCAGTTCTTC. Using reference TRBV7-6 and TRBJ2-1 for the parts outside the CDR3, the full variable domain is GAGVSQSPRYKVTKRGQDVALRCDPISGHVSLYWYRQALGQGPEFLTYFNYEAQQDKSGLPNDRFSAERPEGSISTLTIQRTEQRDSAMYRCASSPLSAVREQFFGPGTRLTVL.

This clonotype was picked up a small number of times. V is TRBV7-3 and J is TRBJ2-2; TRBD2 is a possible D gene (5 bases). The CDR3 loop spans 15 amino acids. Germline V gene data show CDR1 as SGHTA and CDR2 as FQGTGA. Deletions cut 3 bases from V and 1 base from J, with 9 bases between. The CDR3 region is CASSLRGGNTGELFF. The CDR3 nucleotides read TGTGCCAGCAGCTTGCGCGGAGGGAACACCGGGGAGCTGTTTTTT.

V usage is TRBV19 and J usage is TRBJ1-2; 7 nucleotides match TRBD1. Looked up from germline, CDR1 is LNHDA and CDR2 is SQIVND (reference sequence). CDR3 length: 13 amino acids. The V gene end was trimmed by 6 bases and the J gene end by 6 bases; junction bases not matched to a gene: 7. Here the CDR3 reads CASSPDRVNGYTF. CDR3 in DNA: TGTGCCAGTAGCCCCGACAGGGTTAATGGCTACACCTTC.

As for this clonotype: A much larger clone differs by one base, so this may be a read error. Lacking the conserved final phenylalanine or tryptophan, this CDR3 likely reflects a read error. The rearrangement joins TRBV7-2 to TRBJ2-1; TRBD2 aligns across 13 bases. The CDR3 runs to 15 residues. V lost 5 bases and J lost 9; bases outside the gene matches: 7. CDR1 and CDR2 (germline): SGHTA, FQGNSA. CDR3 sequence reads: CASSAGLAGVGEQFL. CDR3 DNA: TGTGCCAGCAGCGCCGGACTAGCGGGAGTGGGTGAGCAGTTCCTC.

The chain uses TRBV11-2 and TRBJ2-7, with a possible D match to TRBD1 (5 bases). CDR3 length: 13 amino acids. Trimming stripped 4 bases from V and 1 base from J, with 8 bases between. Germline V gene data show CDR1 as SGHAT and CDR2 as FQNNGV. CDR3: CASSSDKSYEQYV. In DNA form, the CDR3 reads TGTGCCAGCAGCTCGGACAAATCCTACGAGCAGTACGTC.

The chain employs TRBV12-3 or TRBV12-4 and TRBJ2-2, with TRBD1 matching over 9 bases. The CDR3 length is 15 residues. V dropped 4 bases and J dropped 3; count of bases not matched to a gene: 3. This chain's CDR3 is CASSWTGVHTGELFF. The CDR3 DNA follows: TGTGCCAGCAGTTGGACAGGGGTACACACCGGGGAGCTGTTTTTT.

The chain employs TRBV4-2 and TRBJ2-1; TRBD1 is a possible D gene (6 bases). The CDR3 has 16 amino acids. Trimming left V 1 base short and J 2 bases short, with 12 bases between. The germline V gene has CDR1 LGHNA and CDR2 YNFKEQ. CDR3 protein: CASSQGSRGPYNEQFF. CDR3 nucleotides: TGTGCCAGCAGCCAAGGTTCCAGGGGACCCTACAATGAGCAGTTCTTC.

The chain combines TRBV6-1 with TRBJ2-2; unclear D gene. Trimming removed 2 bases at V and 2 bases at J, with 9 bases between. From germline, CDR1 is MNHNS and CDR2 SASEGT. This CDR3 is 15 amino acids long. The CDR3 DNA sequence: TGTGCCAGCAGTGAATGGTGGGAAAACACCGGGGAGCTGTTTTTT. The encoded protein is CASSEWWENTGELFF.

In this sample, this clonotype turned up many times. The V gene is TRBV5-4, the J gene TRBJ2-7, with 8 bases lining up with TRBD1. Germline V gene lookup returns CDR1 SGHNT and CDR2 YYREEE (reference sequence). This CDR3 is built from 15 residues. J lost 4 bases, V lost 0 bases, and 6 bases had no gene match. Written as DNA, the CDR3 is TGTGCCAGCAGCTTGGGTATGGGACAGGCTTACGAGCAGTACTTC. Translation gives CASSLGMGQAYEQYF.

This clonotype has a handful of counts. The chain recombines TRBV28 with TRBJ2-7, with 12 bases that match TRBD2. Trimming took 5 bases from V and 3 from J; bases not matched to a gene: 2. Germline lookup yields CDR1 MDHEN and CDR2 SYDVKM. The CDR3 has 14 amino acids. The CDR3, as DNA: TGTGCCAGCAGTCTAGCGGGAGGGCTCTACGAGCAGTACGTC. The encoded protein is CASSLAGGLYEQYV.

The table lists this clonotype with many counts. This chain's CDR3 is CASSWTPNTGELFF. CDR3 coding DNA: TGTGCCAGCAGCTGGACTCCGAACACCGGGGAGCTGTTTTTT. The chain uses TRBV7-2 and TRBJ2-2, with D possibly matching TRBD2 (5 bases). From germline, CDR1 is SGHTA and CDR2 FQGNSA. The germline V and J ends were trimmed by 4 bases and 0 bases, with 6 bases remaining between them. There are 14 residues in the CDR3.

There are a few counts of this clonotype. CDR3 nucleotides: TGCAGTGCTGCCTCGCCCGGGAAAGGCGAGCAGTACTTC. Translated: CSAASPGKGEQYF. V is TRBV20-1 and J is TRBJ2-7; D possibly corresponds to TRBD2 (5 bases). Germline V gene data show CDR1 as DFQATT and CDR2 as SNEGSKA (reference sequence). The CDR3 spans 13 residues. Trimming took 5 bases from V and 6 from J, leaving 17 bases between them.